The clone carrying this T cell receptor (beta chain) showed up just once. Germline V gene lookup returns CDR1 LNHDA and CDR2 SQIVND (reference sequence). Germline trimming cut 11 bases from V and 4 bases from J; bases unmatched to any gene: 4. This CDR3 spans 13 amino acids. This sample was taken from a study of blood T cell repertoires in COVID-19. Study details: Donors in the United States, Italy and Spain gave samples during acute or convalescent COVID-19.

Original processing notes: Counts of nucleated cells, estimated from reference gene primer amplification, were obtained. Assay used: immunoSEQ multiplex PCR; TCRdb lists only in-frame clones, some missing. V, J and clone size reflect that table, while D and trimming were determined from the DNA. The sample yields roughly 53,000 clones, about three quarters seen once. Sequenced input: peripheral blood. The chain has TRBV19 and TRBJ2-1, with TRBD1 matching 11 bases. This receptor was taken from a man between 65 and 79 years old with active or convalescent COVID-19. The CDR3 DNA sequence: TGTGCCGCGGGACAGGGGGAATACAATGAGCAGTTCTTC. Its protein product is CAAGQGEYNEQFF.